This paragraph covers one TCR delta chain sequence. Its specific antigen is unknown. Per-nucleotide qualities are absent, and no much larger clonotype sits a single base away. These data are taken from a study of γδ T cells in repeated Plasmodium falciparum infection (dated by TCRdb to the early 2020s). General notes on the study: The natural-infection arm enrolled Malian children exposed to intense seasonal malaria transmission and compared the Malian children with Australian children matched for age and gender. Four controlled human malaria infections were administered to five malaria-naive U.S. adults over 644 days by bites from P. falciparum NF54-infected Anopheles stephensi mosquitoes. The study examined how repeated Plasmodium falciparum infection shapes the human gammadelta T cell repertoire, using natural infection in Mali and controlled human malaria infection. Samples from controlled-infection subjects were taken at baseline, just before selected infections, and 21 days after each infection. The gammadelta TCR repertoires from Mali were analysed in two ways: cross-sectionally during periods with no transmission, and longitudinally across episodes of acute febrile malaria. Broader findings and caveats from the paper: Repeated controlled infections appeared to drive waves of new clonotype selection in Vdelta2-negative, largely Vdelta1+, gammadelta TCR repertoires. Because the controlled-infection cohort was small, analysis of inter-individual variability in gammadelta T cell responses was limited. The Malian cohort was drawn from a small rural village made up mostly of one ethnic group, which limits generalizability. Vgamma9/Vdelta2+ TCR repertoires kept a highly stable polyclonal repertoire across time and infection, and many TCRgamma sequences overlapped between individuals. Vdelta2-negative gammadelta TCR repertoires from Malian children appeared more clonally expanded, less diverse and less shared than those of Australian children.

Here V drops 0 bases and J drops 0 bases, and the junction holds 15 bases not matched to any gene. CDR1 and CDR2 (TSWWSYY, QGS) derive from the germline V gene. Inclusive of the bounding cysteine and phenylalanine, the CDR3 is 21 residues long. Only CDR3 DNA is held: 63 bases, read in frame from base 1. Library preparation employed multiplex PCR. The sequencer listed for this sample is Illumina MiSeq. Both TCR gamma (TRG) and TCR delta (TRD) chains were sequenced from each sorted gammadelta T cell sample. From the authors' description of their analysis: Clonotype tree plots, accumulated frequency of the top 20 clonotypes, diversity index (DI) and D75 metrics were included in the repertoire analyses. TCRdb called clones from the public reads with CATT, and repeated DNA sequences were later combined into one row. The V and J calls here are based on TCRdb, not the publication. Recorded for this sample are 85,000 to 95,000 delta-chain clones; 1.4% of them occurred a single time. More than 7% of the sample goes to the ten largest clones.

Vgamma9/Vdelta2+ and Vdelta2-negative gammadelta T cell populations were flow-sorted from peripheral blood mononuclear cells for bulk TCR repertoire analysis. The receptor was isolated from a pool of human donors (malaria-infected and uninfected, not separated). The V gene is TRDV1 and the J gene is TRDJ2; TRDD3 agrees with 8 junctional bases. TCRdb lists no J gene, so it was determined here by aligning the DNA to germline. The sample taken for sequencing was gamma-delta T cells from blood. In nucleotides, the sequence is TGTGCTCTTGGGGAACTAGGGGGGCGTACTGGGGGCTTGGCTTTGACAGCACAACTCTTCTTT. Translated, it gives CALGELGGRTGGLALTAQLFF.